This TCR beta chain was retrieved from a study of blood T cell repertoires in COVID-19. Trimming took 4 bases from V and 1 from J; bases not matched to a gene: 6. CDR1 SGHTA and CDR2 FQGNSA come from the germline V gene. The CDR3 length is 16 residues. Original processing methods: Using reference gene primer amplification, nucleated cell counts were estimated. Profiled with immunoSEQ multiplex PCR; TCRdb holds only in-frame clones, not every one. The DNA was the basis for D and trimming; V, J and clone size are from that table. The sample lists some 70,000 clones; roughly 80% were seen once. V is TRBV7-2 and J is TRBJ1-5, with 8 bases fitting TRBD1. Material for sequencing was peripheral blood. The TCR originated in a man in his sixties with acute or convalescent COVID-19. The CDR3: CASSSHRQGSNQPQHF. In nucleotides, the CDR3 is TGTGCCAGCAGCTCCCACCGACAGGGGAGCAATCAGCCCCAGCATTTT.